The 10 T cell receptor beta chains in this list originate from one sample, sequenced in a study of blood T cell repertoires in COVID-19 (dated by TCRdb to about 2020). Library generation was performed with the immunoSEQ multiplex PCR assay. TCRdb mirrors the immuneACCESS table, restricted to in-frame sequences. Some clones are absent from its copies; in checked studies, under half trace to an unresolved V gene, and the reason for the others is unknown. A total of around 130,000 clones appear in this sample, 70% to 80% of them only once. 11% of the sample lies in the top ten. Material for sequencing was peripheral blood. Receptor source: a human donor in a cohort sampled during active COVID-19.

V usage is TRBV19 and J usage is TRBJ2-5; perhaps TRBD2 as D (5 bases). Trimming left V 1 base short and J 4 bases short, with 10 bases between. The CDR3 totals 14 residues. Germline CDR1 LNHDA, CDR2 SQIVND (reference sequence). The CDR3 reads CASSIVPGRETQYF. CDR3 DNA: TGTGCCAGTAGTATAGTGCCGGGGAGAGAGACCCAGTACTTC. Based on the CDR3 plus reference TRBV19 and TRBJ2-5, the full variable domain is DGGITQSPKYLFRKEGQNVTLSCEQNLNHDAMYWYRQDPGQGLRLIYYSQIVNDFQKGDIAEGYSVSREKKESFPLTVTSAQKNPTAFYLCASSIVPGRETQYFGPGTRLLVL.

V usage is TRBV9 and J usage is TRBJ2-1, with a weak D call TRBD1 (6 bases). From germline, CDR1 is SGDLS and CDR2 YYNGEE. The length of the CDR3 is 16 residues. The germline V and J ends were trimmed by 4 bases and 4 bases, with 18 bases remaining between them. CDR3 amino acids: CASSPQGGREYNEQFF. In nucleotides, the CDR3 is TGTGCCAGCAGCCCCCAAGGGGGTAGGGAGTACAATGAGCAGTTCTTC.

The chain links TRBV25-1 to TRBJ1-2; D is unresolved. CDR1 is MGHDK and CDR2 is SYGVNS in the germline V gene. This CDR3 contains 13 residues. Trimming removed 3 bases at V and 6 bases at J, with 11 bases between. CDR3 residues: CASSDQDWDGYTF. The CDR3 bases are TGTGCCAGCAGTGATCAGGATTGGGATGGCTACACCTTC.

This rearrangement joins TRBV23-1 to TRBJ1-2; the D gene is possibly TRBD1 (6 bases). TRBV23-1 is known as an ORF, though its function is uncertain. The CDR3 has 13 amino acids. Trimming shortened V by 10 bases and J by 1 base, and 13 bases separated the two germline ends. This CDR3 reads CATRTVYNYGYTF. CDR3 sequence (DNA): TGCGCCACAAGGACAGTTTATAACTATGGCTACACCTTC.

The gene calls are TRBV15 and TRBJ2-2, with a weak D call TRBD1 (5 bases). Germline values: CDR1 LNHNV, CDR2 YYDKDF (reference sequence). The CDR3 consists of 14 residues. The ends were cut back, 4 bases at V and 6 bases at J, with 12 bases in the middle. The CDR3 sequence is CATSKVEGAGELFF. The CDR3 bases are TGTGCCACCAGCAAAGTGGAAGGGGCCGGGGAGCTGTTTTTT.

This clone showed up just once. The CDR3, as DNA: TGTGCCAGCAGTTACTCGTTATGGGGGAGGGCCGGGGAGCTGTTTTTT. This gives the protein CASSYSLWGRAGELFF. This chain joins TRBV6-6 and TRBJ2-2, with TRBD2 matching 7 bases. V was pared by 0 bases and J by 6 bases, with 7 bases of the junction left unmatched. This CDR3 is 16 amino acids long. In germline, CDR1 is MNHNY, CDR2 SVGAGI (reference sequence).

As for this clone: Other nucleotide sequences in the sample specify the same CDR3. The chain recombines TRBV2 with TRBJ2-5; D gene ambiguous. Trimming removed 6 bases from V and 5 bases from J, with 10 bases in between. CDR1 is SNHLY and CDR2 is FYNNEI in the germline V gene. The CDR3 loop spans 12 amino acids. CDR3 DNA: TGTGCCAGCAGCGGTCCGGTGGAGACCCAGTACTTC. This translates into CASSGPVETQYF.

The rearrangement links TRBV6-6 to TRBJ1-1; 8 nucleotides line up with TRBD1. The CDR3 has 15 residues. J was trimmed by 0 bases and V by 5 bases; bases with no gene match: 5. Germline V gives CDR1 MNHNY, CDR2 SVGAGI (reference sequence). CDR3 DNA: TGTGCCAGCAGTCCCCCAGGGGGCTTGAACACTGAAGCTTTCTTT. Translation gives CASSPPGGLNTEAFF.

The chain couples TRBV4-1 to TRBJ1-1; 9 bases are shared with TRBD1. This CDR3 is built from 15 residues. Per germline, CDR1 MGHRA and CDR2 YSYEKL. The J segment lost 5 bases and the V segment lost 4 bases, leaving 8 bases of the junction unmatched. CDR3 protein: CASSREGQGYTEAFF. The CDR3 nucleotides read TGCGCCAGCAGCCGGGAAGGACAGGGGTATACTGAAGCTTTCTTT.

CDR3 residues: CASSIASDRGLHGYTF. The CDR3 region has the DNA TGTGCCAGTAGTATAGCCTCGGACAGGGGGCTTCATGGCTACACCTTC. The chain recombines TRBV19 with TRBJ1-2, with 11 bases lining up with TRBD1. The length of the CDR3 is 16 residues. Germline V gene data show CDR1 as LNHDA and CDR2 as SQIVND (reference sequence). Trimming cost V 1 base and J 6 bases; bases outside gene matches: 7.